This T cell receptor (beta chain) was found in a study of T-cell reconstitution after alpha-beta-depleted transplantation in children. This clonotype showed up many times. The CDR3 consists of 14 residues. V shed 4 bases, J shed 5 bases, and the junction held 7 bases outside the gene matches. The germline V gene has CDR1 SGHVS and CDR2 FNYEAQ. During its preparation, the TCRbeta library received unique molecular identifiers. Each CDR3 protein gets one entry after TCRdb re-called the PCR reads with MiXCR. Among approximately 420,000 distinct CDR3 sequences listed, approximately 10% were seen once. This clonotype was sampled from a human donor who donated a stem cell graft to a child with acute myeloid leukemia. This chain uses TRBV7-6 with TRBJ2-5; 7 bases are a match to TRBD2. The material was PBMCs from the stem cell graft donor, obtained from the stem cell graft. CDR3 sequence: CASSSAGRRETQYF. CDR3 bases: TGTGCCAGCAGCTCAGCGGGACGCCGGGAGACCCAGTACTTC.